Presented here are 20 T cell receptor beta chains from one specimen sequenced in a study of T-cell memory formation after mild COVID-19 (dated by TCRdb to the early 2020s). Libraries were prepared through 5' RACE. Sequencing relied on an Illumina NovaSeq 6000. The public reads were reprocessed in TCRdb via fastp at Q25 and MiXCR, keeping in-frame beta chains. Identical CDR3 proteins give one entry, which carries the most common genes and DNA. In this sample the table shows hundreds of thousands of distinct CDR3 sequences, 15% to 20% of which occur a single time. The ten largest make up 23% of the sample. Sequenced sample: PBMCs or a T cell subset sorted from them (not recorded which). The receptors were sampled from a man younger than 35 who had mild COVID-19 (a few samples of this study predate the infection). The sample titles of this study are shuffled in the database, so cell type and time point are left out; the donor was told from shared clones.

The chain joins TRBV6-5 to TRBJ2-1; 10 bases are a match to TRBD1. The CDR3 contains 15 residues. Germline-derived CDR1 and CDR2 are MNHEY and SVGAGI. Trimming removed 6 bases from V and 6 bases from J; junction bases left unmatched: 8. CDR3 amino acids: CASSHRTGGGNEQFF. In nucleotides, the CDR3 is TGTGCCAGCAGCCATCGGACAGGGGGTGGCAATGAGCAGTTCTTC.

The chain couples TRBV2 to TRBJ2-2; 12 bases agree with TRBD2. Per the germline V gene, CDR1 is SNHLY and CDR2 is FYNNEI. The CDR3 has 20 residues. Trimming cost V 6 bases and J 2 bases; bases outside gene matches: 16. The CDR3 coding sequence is TGTGCCAGCAGAGCTCGGCGACTAGCGGGGGCCTATAATAACACCGGGGAGCTGTTTTTT. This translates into CASRARRLAGAYNNTGELFF.

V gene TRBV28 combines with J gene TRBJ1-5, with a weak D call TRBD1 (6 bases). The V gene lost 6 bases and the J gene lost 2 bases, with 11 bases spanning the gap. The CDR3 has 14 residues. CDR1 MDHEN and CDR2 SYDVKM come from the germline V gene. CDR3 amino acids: CASRTPGGNQPQHF. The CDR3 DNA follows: TGTGCCAGCAGAACCCCAGGGGGCAATCAGCCCCAGCATTTT.

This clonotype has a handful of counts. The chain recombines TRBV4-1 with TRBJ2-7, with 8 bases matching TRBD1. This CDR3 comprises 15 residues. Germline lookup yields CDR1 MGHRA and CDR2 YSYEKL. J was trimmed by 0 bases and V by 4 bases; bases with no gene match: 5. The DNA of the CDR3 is TGCGCCAGCAGCCCGCGTGGGACAGGCTCCTACGAGCAGTACTTC. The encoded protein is CASSPRGTGSYEQYF.

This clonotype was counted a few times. Written as DNA, the CDR3 is TGTGCCAGCAGCAACCCACGCCGCGGGGGGGCCCCGAACACCGGGGAGCTGTTTTTT. Translation: CASSNPRRGGAPNTGELFF. This chain links TRBV11-2 with TRBJ2-2, with TRBD2 matching 9 bases. J lost 0 bases, V lost 5 bases, and 13 bases had no gene match. The CDR3 is 19 residues long. Germline-derived CDR1 and CDR2 are SGHAT and FQNNGV.

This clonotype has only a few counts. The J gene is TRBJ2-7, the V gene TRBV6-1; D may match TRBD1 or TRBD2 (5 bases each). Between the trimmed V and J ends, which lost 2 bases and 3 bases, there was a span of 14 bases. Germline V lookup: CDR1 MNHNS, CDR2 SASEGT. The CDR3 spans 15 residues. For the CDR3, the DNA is TGTGCCAGCAGTGAAATGAGGGGACCTCTCTACGAGCAGTACGTC. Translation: CASSEMRGPLYEQYV.

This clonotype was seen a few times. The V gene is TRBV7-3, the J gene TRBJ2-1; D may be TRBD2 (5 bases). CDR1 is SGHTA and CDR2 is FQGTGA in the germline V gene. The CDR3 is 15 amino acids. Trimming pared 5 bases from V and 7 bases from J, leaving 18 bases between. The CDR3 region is CASSRGGLGGNEQFF. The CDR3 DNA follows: TGTGCCAGCAGCCGGGGTGGTCTAGGCGGGAATGAGCAGTTCTTC.

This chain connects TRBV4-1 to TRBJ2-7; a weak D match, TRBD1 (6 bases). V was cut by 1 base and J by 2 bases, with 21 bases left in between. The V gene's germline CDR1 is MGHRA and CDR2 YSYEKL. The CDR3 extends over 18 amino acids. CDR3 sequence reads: CASSQVEGRGRPPYEQYF. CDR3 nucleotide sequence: TGCGCCAGCAGCCAAGTTGAGGGCAGGGGCAGGCCCCCCTACGAGCAGTACTTC.

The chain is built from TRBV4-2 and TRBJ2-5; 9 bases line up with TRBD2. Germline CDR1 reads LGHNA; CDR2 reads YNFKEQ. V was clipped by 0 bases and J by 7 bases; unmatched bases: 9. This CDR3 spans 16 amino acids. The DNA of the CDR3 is TGTGCCAGCAGCCAAGATAAGGGGGCTAGCGGGACGACCCAGTACTTC. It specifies CASSQDKGASGTTQYF.

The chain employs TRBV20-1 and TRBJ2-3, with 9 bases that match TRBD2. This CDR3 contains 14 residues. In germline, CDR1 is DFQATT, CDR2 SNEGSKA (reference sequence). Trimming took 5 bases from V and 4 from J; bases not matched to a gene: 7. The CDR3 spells CSAAAGGRSDTQYF. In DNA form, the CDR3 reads TGCAGTGCTGCCGCGGGGGGGCGGTCAGATACGCAGTATTTT.

The CDR3 reads CAIGTGQETQYF. CDR3 coding DNA: TGTGCCATCGGGACGGGCCAAGAGACCCAGTACTTC. The chain is built from TRBV10-3 and TRBJ2-5; either TRBD1 or TRBD2 may supply D (5 bases each). The CDR3 contains 12 residues. Germline V gene lookup returns CDR1 ENHRY and CDR2 SYGVKD. V was pared by 8 bases and J by 1 base, with 8 bases between.

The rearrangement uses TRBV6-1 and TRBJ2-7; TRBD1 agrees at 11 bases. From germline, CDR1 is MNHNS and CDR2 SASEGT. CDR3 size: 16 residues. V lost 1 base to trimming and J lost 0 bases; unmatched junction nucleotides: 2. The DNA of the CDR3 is TGTGCCAGCAGTGAAGGGGGGACAGGGGGCTCCTACGAGCAGTACGTC. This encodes CASSEGGTGGSYEQYV.

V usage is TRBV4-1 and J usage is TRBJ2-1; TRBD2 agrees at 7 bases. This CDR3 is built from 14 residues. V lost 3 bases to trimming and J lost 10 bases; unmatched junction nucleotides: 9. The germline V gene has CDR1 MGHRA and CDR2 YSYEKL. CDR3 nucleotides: TGCGCCAGCAGCCAGGGGATCCGGGGGGTCGAGCAGTTCTTC. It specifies CASSQGIRGVEQFF.

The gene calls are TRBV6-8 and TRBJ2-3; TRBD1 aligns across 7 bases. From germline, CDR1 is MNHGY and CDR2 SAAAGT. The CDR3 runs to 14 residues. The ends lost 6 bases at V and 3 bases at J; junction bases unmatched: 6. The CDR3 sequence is CASSDREFTDTQYF. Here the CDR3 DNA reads TGTGCCAGCAGCGACAGGGAGTTTACAGATACGCAGTATTTT.

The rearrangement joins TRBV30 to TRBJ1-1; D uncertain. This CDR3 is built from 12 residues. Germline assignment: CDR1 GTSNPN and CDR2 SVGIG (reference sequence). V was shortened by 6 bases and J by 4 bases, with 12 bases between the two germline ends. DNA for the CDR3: TGTGCCTGCGCCCCTTTAGGCACTGAAGCTTTCTTT. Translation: CACAPLGTEAFF.

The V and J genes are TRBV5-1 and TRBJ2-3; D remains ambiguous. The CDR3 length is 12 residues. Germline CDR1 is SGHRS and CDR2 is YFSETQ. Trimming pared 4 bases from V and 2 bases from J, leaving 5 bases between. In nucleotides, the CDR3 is TGCGCCAGCAGCACCGACACAGATACGCAGTATTTT. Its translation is CASSTDTDTQYF.

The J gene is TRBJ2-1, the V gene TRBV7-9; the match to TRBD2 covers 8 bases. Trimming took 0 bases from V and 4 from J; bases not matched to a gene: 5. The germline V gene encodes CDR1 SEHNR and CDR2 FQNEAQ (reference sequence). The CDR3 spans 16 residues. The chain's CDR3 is CASSLALAGTYNEQFF. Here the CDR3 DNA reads TGTGCCAGCAGCTTAGCATTAGCGGGGACTTACAATGAGCAGTTCTTC. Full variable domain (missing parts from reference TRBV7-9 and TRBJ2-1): DTGVSQNPRHKITKRGQNVTFRCDPISEHNRLYWYRQTLGQGPEFLTYFQNEAQLEKSRLLSDRFSAERPKGSFSTLEIQRTEQGDSAMYLCASSLALAGTYNEQFFGPGTRLTVL.

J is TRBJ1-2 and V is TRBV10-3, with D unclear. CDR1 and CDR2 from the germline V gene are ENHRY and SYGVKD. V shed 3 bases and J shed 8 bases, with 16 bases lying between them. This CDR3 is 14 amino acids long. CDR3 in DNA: TGTGCCATCAGTGACGGCCCGACCAATATGGGCTACACCTTC. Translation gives CAISDGPTNMGYTF.

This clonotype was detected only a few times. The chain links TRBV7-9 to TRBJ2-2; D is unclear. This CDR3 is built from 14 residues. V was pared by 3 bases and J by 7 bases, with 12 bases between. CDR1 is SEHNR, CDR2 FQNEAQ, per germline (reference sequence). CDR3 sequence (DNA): TGTGCCAGCAGCTTCACAGCCCTCCACGGGGAGCTGTTTTTT. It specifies CASSFTALHGELFF. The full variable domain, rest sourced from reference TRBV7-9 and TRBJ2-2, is DTGVSQNPRHKITKRGQNVTFRCDPISEHNRLYWYRQTLGQGPEFLTYFQNEAQLEKSRLLSDRFSAERPKGSFSTLEIQRTEQGDSAMYLCASSFTALHGELFFGEGSRLTVL.

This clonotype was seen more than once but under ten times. CDR3 sequence: CASSTPDSGTYTDTQYF. In DNA, the CDR3 is TGTGCCAGCTCTACCCCCGATAGCGGGACTTACACAGATACGCAGTATTTT. This sequence joins TRBV12-3 or TRBV12-4 and TRBJ2-3; 8 bases are a match to TRBD2. Unmatched junction bases numbered 15, after V lost 8 bases and J lost 2 bases. CDR3 length: 17 residues.